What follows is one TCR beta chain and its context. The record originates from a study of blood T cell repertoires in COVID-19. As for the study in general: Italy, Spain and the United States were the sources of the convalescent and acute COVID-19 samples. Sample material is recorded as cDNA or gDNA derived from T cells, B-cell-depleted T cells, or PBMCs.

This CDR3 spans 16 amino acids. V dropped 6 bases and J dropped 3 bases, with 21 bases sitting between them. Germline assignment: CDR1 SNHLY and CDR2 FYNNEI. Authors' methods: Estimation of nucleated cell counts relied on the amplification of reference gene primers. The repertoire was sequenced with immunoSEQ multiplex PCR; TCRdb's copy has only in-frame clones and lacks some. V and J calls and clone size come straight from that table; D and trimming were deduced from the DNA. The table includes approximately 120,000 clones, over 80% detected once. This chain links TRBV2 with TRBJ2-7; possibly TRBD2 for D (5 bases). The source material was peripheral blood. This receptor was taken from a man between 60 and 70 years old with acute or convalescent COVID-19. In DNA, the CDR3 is TGTGCCAGCAGACGAGGCGGGCAGCAAGGGAGCTACGAGCAGTACTTC. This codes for CASRRGGQQGSYEQYF.